This T cell receptor (beta chain) was identified during a study of cytomegalovirus exposure and HLA in healthy donors. Trimming took 10 bases from V and 2 from J; bases not matched to a gene: 4. Germline V gene sequence: CDR1 MNHEY, CDR2 SVGAGI. The CDR3 contains 15 residues. The PCR was carried out with 60 Vbeta primers and 13 Jbeta primers. The assay was immunoSEQ multiplex PCR, and TCRdb's table has in-frame clones only and misses some. The table has 200,000 or so clones, roughly 80% seen once. Sequenced sample: PBMCs. This chain links TRBV6-5 with TRBJ2-1; 14 nucleotides align to TRBD2. The origin of this receptor is a middle-aged man in good health and CMV-seropositive. The CDR3, as DNA: TGTGCCACTCGACTAGCGGGGGGGCCCTACAATGAGCAGTTCTTC. Its protein is CATRLAGGPYNEQFF.